These T cell receptor beta chains were read from a single sample in a study of OX40 agonist ivuxolimab in advanced cancers. Libraries were prepared by immunoSEQ multiplex PCR; TCRdb keeps only in-frame clonotypes and omits some of them. The sample records some 10,000 clones, roughly nine tenths being singletons. The sequencing used CD4+ or CD8+ T cells sorted from blood, collected in a trial of the OX40 agonist ivuxolimab. These receptors were obtained from an adult with an advanced solid tumor such as melanoma, head and neck, liver or kidney cancer. Both conserved end residues are part of each CDR3. Where a row states a size, it is once, few, many or the class of an expanded clone; other rows omit it.

j_call: TRBJ1-5; v_call: TRBV7-8; clone_size: -; cdr3_aa: CASTQGFRGDSNQPQHF
j_call: TRBJ2-5; v_call: TRBV7-9; clone_size: -; cdr3_aa: CASSTALEETQYF
j_call: TRBJ1-4; v_call: TRBV13; clone_size: -; cdr3_aa: CASSFSGDYEKLFF
j_call: TRBJ2-2; v_call: TRBV6-5; clone_size: -; cdr3_aa: CASSLDGGPTGELFF
j_call: TRBJ1-1; v_call: TRBV19; clone_size: -; cdr3_aa: CASSIGFLGTEAFF
j_call: TRBJ2-7; v_call: TRBV4-2; clone_size: -; cdr3_aa: CASSQDRGTYEQYF
j_call: TRBJ1-1; v_call: TRBV7-2; clone_size: few; cdr3_aa: CASSLSFTEAFF
j_call: TRBJ2-7; v_call: TRBV6-6; clone_size: -; cdr3_aa: CASSLDGTYEQYF
j_call: TRBJ1-1; v_call: TRBV5-4; clone_size: once; cdr3_aa: CASSHGTGGSSEAFF
j_call: TRBJ2-7; v_call: TRBV6-5; clone_size: -; cdr3_aa: CASSYTGSYEQYF
j_call: TRBJ2-7; v_call: TRBV19; clone_size: -; cdr3_aa: CASSWRVKAYEQYF
j_call: TRBJ2-5; v_call: TRBV11-2; clone_size: -; cdr3_aa: CASRFRAGRVGETQYF
j_call: TRBJ1-6; v_call: TRBV19; clone_size: -; cdr3_aa: CATGAGGSPLHF
j_call: TRBJ1-1; v_call: TRBV27; clone_size: -; cdr3_aa: CASSLFGPAMNTEAFF
j_call: TRBJ1-4; v_call: TRBV6-1; clone_size: -; cdr3_aa: CASSEYGGGEKLFF
j_call: TRBJ1-3; v_call: TRBV5-6; clone_size: few; cdr3_aa: CASSLQGISGNTIYF
j_call: TRBJ1-2; v_call: TRBV13; clone_size: -; cdr3_aa: CASSSGGGRGYTF
j_call: TRBJ2-1; v_call: TRBV20-1; clone_size: -; cdr3_aa: CSARDPGEQFF
j_call: TRBJ2-7; v_call: TRBV6-5; clone_size: -; cdr3_aa: CASGDSSYEQYF
j_call: TRBJ2-3; v_call: TRBV15; clone_size: few; cdr3_aa: CATSSPDTLARDTDTQYF
j_call: TRBJ2-7; v_call: TRBV29-1; clone_size: -; cdr3_aa: CSARTVTSYEQYF
j_call: TRBJ1-3; v_call: TRBV7-9; clone_size: -; cdr3_aa: CASSFTVGRHTIYF
j_call: TRBJ1-1; v_call: TRBV27; clone_size: -; cdr3_aa: CASSAGPNTEAFF
j_call: TRBJ1-3; v_call: TRBV7-9; clone_size: -; cdr3_aa: CASTPLFDSGNTIYF
j_call: TRBJ2-5; v_call: TRBV7-6; clone_size: once; cdr3_aa: CASSLSLLAGEETQYF
j_call: TRBJ2-1; v_call: TRBV21-1; clone_size: -; cdr3_aa: CASSKALPGTGAGPGLAGSNEQFF
j_call: TRBJ1-1; v_call: TRBV27; clone_size: -; cdr3_aa: CASSLFSGVRTEAFF
j_call: TRBJ2-5; v_call: TRBV5-6; clone_size: -; cdr3_aa: CASSFFSRQGAEEETQYF